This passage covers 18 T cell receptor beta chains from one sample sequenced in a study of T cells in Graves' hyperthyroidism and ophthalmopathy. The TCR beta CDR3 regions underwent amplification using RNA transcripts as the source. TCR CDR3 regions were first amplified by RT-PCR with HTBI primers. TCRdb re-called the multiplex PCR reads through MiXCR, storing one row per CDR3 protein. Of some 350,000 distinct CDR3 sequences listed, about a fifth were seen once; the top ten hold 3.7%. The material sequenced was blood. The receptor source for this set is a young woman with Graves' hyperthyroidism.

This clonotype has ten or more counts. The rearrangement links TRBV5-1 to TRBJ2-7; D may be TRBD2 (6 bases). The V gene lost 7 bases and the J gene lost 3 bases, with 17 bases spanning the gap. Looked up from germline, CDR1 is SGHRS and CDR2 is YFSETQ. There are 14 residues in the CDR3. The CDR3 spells CASGTGGDSYEQYF. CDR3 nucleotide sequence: TGCGCCAGCGGGACTGGGGGTGACAGCTACGAGCAGTACTTC.

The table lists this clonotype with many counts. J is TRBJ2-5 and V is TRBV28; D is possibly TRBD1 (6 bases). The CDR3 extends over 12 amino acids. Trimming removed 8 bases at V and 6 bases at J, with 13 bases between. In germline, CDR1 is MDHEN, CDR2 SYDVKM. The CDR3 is CASGGRGQTQYF. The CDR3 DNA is TGTGCCAGCGGGGGCAGGGGACAGACCCAGTACTTC.

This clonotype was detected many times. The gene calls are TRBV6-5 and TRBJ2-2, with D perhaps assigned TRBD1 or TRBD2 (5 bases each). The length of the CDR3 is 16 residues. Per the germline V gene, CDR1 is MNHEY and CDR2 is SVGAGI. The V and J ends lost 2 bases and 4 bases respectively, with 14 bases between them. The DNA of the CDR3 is TGTGCCAGCAGTTACCCCGCCAGGGCGGGCACCGGGGAGCTGTTTTTT. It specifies CASSYPARAGTGELFF.

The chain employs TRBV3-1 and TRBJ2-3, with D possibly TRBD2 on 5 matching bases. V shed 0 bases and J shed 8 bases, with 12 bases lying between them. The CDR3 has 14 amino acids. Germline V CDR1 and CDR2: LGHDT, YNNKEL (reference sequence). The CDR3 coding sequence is TGTGCCAGCAGCCAAGATCCGGCTAGCCCTACGCAGTATTTT. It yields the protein CASSQDPASPTQYF.

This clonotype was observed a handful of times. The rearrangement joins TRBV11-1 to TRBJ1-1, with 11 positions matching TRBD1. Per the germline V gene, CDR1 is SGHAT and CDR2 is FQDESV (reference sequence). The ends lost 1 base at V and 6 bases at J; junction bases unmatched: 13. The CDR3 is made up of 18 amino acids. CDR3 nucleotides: TGTGCCAGCAGCTTAGGGAGGACAGGGGGCCGGATAGGGTCTGAAGCTTTCTTT. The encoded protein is CASSLGRTGGRIGSEAFF.

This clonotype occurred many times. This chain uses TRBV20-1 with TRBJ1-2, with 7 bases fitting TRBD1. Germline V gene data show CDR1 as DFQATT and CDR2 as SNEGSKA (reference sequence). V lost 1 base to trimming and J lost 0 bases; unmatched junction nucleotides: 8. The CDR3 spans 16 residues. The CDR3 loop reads CSARAPRDSANYGYTF. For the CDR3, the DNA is TGCAGTGCTAGAGCCCCGCGGGACAGCGCTAACTATGGCTACACCTTC.

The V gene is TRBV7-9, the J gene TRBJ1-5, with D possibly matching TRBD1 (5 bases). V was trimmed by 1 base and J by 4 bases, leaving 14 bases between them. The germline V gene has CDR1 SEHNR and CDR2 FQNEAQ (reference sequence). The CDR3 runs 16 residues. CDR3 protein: CASSLGPGPRNQPQHF. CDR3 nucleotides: TGTGCCAGCAGCTTAGGGCCGGGACCGAGAAATCAGCCCCAGCATTTT.

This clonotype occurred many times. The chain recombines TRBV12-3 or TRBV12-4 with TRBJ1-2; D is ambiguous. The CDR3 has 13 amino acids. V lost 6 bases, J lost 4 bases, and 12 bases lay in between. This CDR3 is CASSPTVLYGYTF. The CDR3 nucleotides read TGTGCCAGCAGCCCGACCGTCCTCTATGGCTACACCTTC.

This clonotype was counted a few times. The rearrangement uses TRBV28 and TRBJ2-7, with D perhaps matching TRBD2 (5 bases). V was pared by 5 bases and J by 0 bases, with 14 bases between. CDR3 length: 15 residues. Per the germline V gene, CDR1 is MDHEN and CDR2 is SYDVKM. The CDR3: CASSPGLASSYEQYF. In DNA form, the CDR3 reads TGTGCCAGCAGTCCAGGACTCGCTAGCTCCTACGAGCAGTACTTC.

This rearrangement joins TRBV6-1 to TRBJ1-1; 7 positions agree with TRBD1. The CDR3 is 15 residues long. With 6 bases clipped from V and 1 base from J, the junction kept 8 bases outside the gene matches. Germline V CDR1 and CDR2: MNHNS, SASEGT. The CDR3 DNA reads TGTGCCAGCAGGGCGGAGGGGGCAACGAACACTGAAGCTTTCTTT. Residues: CASRAEGATNTEAFF.

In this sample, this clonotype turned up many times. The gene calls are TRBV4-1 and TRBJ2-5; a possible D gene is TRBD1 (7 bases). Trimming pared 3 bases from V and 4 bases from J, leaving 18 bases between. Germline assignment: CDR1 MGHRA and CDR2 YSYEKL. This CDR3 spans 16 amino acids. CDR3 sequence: CASSQEEGADLETQYF. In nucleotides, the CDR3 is TGCGCCAGCAGCCAGGAGGAGGGGGCAGATTTAGAGACCCAGTACTTC.

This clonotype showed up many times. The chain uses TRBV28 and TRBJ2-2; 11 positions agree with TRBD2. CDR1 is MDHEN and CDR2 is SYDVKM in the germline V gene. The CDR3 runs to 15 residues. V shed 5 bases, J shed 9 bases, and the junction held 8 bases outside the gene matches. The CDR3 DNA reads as TGTGCCAGCAGTCTAACTAGCGGGGGCCACCGGGAGCTGTTTTTT. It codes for CASSLTSGGHRELFF.

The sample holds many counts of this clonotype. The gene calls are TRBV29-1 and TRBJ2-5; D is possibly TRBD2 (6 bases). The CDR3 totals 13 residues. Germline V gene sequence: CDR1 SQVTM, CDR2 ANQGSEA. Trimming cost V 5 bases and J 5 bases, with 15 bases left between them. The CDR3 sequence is CSVHRDLGETQYF. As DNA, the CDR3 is TGCAGCGTTCACCGGGACTTGGGGGAGACCCAGTACTTC.

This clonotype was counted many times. This CDR3 reads CSARPTLTVSYEQYF. CDR3 bases: TGCAGTGCTAGACCAACCCTGACGGTTTCCTACGAGCAGTACTTC. The chain employs TRBV20-1 and TRBJ2-7; D is unclear. The V end lost 2 bases, the J end lost 1 base, and 15 bases lay between the germline ends. The CDR3 contains 15 residues. CDR1 and CDR2 (germline): DFQATT, SNEGSKA (reference sequence).

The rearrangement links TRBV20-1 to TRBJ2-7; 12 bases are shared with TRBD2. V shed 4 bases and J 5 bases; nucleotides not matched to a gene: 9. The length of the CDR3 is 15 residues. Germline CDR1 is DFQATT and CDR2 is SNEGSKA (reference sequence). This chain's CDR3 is CSAIRLAGGPDEQYF. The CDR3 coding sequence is TGCAGTGCTATCCGGCTAGCGGGGGGGCCAGACGAGCAGTACTTC.

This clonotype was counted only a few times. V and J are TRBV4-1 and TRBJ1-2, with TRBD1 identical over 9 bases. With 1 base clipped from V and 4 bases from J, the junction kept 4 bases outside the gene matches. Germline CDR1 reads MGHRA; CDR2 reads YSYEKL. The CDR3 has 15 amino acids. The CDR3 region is CASSQAPGQGYGYTF. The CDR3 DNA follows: TGCGCCAGCAGCCAAGCACCGGGACAGGGCTATGGCTACACCTTC.

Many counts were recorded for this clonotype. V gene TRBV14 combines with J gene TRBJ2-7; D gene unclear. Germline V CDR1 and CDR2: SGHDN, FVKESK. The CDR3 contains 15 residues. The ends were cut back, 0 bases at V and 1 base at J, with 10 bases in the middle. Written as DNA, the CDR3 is TGTGCCAGCAGCCAAGATCTCGTCAGGTCCTACGAGCAGTACTTC. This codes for CASSQDLVRSYEQYF.

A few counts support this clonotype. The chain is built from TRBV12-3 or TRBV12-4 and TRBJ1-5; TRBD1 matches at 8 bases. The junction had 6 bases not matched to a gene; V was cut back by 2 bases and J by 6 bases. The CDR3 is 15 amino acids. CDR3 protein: CASSLMSGGGQPQHF. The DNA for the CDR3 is TGTGCCAGCAGTTTAATGTCAGGGGGCGGTCAGCCCCAGCATTTT.